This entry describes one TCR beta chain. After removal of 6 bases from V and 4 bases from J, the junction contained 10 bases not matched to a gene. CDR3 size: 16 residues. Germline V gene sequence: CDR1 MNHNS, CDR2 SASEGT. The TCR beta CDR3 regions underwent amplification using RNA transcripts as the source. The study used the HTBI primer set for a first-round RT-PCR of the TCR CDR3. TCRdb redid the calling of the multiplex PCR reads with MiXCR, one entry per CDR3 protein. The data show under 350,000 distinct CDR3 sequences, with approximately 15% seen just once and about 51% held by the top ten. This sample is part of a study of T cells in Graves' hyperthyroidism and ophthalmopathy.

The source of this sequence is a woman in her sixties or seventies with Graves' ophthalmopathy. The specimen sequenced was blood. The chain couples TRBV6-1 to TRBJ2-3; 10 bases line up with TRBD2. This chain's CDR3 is CASRQAGGPIADTQYF. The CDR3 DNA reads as TGTGCCAGCAGGCAAGCGGGAGGGCCTATCGCAGATACGCAGTATTTT.